This T cell receptor beta chain was sequenced during a study of blood T cell repertoires in COVID-19. Study at large: Specimens from acute and convalescent COVID-19 originated in the United States, Italy and Spain. Sources were T cells, B-cell-depleted T cells, or PBMCs; the material itself was cDNA or gDNA.

Authors' analysis steps: It was from reference gene primer amplification that nucleated cell counts were estimated. Libraries were prepared by immunoSEQ multiplex PCR; TCRdb keeps only in-frame clonotypes and omits some of them. The DNA was the basis for D and trimming; V, J and clone size are from that table. The sample shows around 140,000 clones, around four fifths of them seen only once. Germline V gives CDR1 SGHNT, CDR2 YYREEE (reference sequence). V trimming: 3 bases; J trimming: 2 bases; junction bases outside the gene matches: 6. This CDR3 contains 15 residues. The V call is TRBV5-4, the J call TRBJ2-7, with 9 bases identical to TRBD1. The material sequenced was peripheral blood. The receptor's source is a human donor in a cohort sampled during active COVID-19. CDR3 coding DNA: TGTGCCAGCAGCTCCCTGGGACAGGGCGCCTACGAGCAGTACTTC. It is translated as CASSSLGQGAYEQYF.